In this sample, the clone carrying this TCR beta chain turned up many times. Its antigen is currently unknown. This specimen belongs to a study of T cells in Graves' hyperthyroidism and ophthalmopathy. Newly diagnosed hyperthyroidism, duration under 2 months, in patients aged 18 to 65. The study left out patients who had uncontrolled infection, other autoimmune disease, pregnancy or lactation. Diagnosing involved the use of clinical symptoms, serum thyroxine and TRAb, thyroid ultrasound and orbital computed tomography. Whole-study findings and limits: From stable hyperthyroidism, ophthalmopathy was set apart by a 13 V-J model.

Germline trimming cut 4 bases from V and 5 bases from J; bases unmatched to any gene: 14. CDR3 length: 16 amino acids. Looked up from germline, CDR1 is WSHSY and CDR2 is SAAADI. Researchers amplified the TCR beta CDR3 regions from RNA transcripts. The HTBI primer set served for first-round RT-PCR of the TCR CDR3. From the multiplex PCR reads, TCRdb called clonotypes with MiXCR, one entry per CDR3 protein. The sample contains over 700,000 distinct CDR3 sequences, more than 30% of which appear only once. The source is a man aged 18 to 35 with Graves' hyperthyroidism. The sample consisted of blood. The chain carries TRBV10-2 and TRBJ2-7; 7 bases line up with TRBD1. The CDR3 region is CASSAYDRDPIHEQYF. The CDR3 DNA follows: TGCGCCAGCAGTGCCTATGACAGGGACCCCATCCACGAGCAGTACTTC.